Included here is one T cell receptor beta chain sequence, with context. This CDR3 is 17 amino acids long. The V gene end was trimmed by 5 bases and the J gene end by 5 bases; junction bases not matched to a gene: 16. CDR1 and CDR2 (germline): MNHEY, SMNVEV (reference sequence). This record comes from a study of T cell changes during pregnancy in multiple sclerosis. Measured with immunoSEQ multiplex PCR; TCRdb has only the in-frame clones, and not every one. The table includes tens of thousands of clones, around 90% detected once. The chain employs TRBV27 and TRBJ2-3, with TRBD2 identical over 7 bases. This clonotype was sampled from a female donor with multiple sclerosis, enrolled in a pregnancy study. The input for sequencing was peripheral blood, taken in the third trimester of pregnancy. The CDR3 sequence is CASSPTLSAGRGDTQYF. The CDR3 nucleotides read TGTGCCAGCAGTCCGACCCTTAGCGCGGGGAGGGGAGATACGCAGTATTTT.